The clone carrying this T cell receptor beta chain was seen only a few times. Its antigen is as yet unknown. The V gene lost 0 bases and the J gene lost 7 bases, with 15 bases spanning the gap. The CDR3 runs to 14 residues. Per germline, CDR1 DFQATT and CDR2 SNEGSKA (reference sequence). Amplification yielded TCR beta CDR3 regions, with RNA transcripts as the source. Primed by the HTBI set, a first-round RT-PCR was run on the TCR CDR3. TCRdb re-analysed the multiplex PCR reads in MiXCR, keeping a single row per CDR3 protein. The table shows about 510,000 distinct CDR3 sequences, with around 15% occurring only once. This sample stems from a study of T cells in Graves' hyperthyroidism and ophthalmopathy. Looking at the study overall: Peripheral blood was taken when the disease was first diagnosed, before any treatment began. Study-wide points: The authors' 13 V-J model separated ophthalmopathy from stable hyperthyroidism. Most clonotypes that expanded in the thyroid above 0.001 also showed up in blood.

The TCR sequence derives from a woman aged 40 to 55 with Graves' hyperthyroidism. The V call is TRBV20-1, the J call TRBJ1-2; D is undetermined. Sample: blood. CDR3 residues: CSARDRTVSLGYTF. The CDR3 DNA reads as TGCAGTGCTAGAGATCGTACCGTCTCTCTTGGCTACACCTTC.